What follows describes a single TCR beta chain. Trimming cost V 5 bases and J 1 base; bases outside gene matches: 4. This CDR3 comprises 14 residues. Germline assignment: CDR1 SGHTA and CDR2 FQGNSA. This record belongs to a study of cytomegalovirus exposure and HLA in healthy donors. A multiplex PCR was run with 60 Vbeta primers and 13 Jbeta primers. The method was immunoSEQ multiplex PCR; TCRdb's version includes in-frame clones alone and lacks a portion of them. The sample holds 130,000 or so clones, approximately 87% seen once. The receptor's source is a man aged 35-49 years in good health and CMV-seronegative. Material: PBMCs. This rearrangement joins TRBV7-2 to TRBJ2-7, with 8 bases lining up with TRBD2. This CDR3 reads CASSPREVSYEQYF. The CDR3 nucleotides are TGTGCCAGCAGCCCGCGGGAGGTATCCTACGAGCAGTACTTC.